The sequence of this T cell receptor beta chain was determined in a study of neoadjuvant anti-PD-1 for oral cavity cancer. For the study at large: Patients without progression received a fourth nivolumab dose around day 43, then surgical resection on days 50-56.

With respect to this clone: The antigen is not known.

The CDR3 has 14 residues. The V gene lost 0 bases and the J gene lost 4 bases, with 8 bases spanning the gap. Germline loops: CDR1 SGHRS, CDR2 YFSETQ. General study results and limits: Only three patients per response group were TCR-analyzed; validation needed.

Libraries were prepared by immunoSEQ multiplex PCR; TCRdb keeps only in-frame clonotypes and omits some of them. The sample contains thousands of clones, approximately 61% of which appear only once. Time point defined: after neoadjuvant nivolumab, at surgical resection. Patients were newly diagnosed with stage II-IVA oral cavity squamous cell carcinoma without prior systemic or radiation treatment. Cohort: HPV-negative, locally advanced oral cavity squamous cell carcinoma patients. This TCR was recovered from a person aged 35 to 85 with oral cavity squamous cell carcinoma. This chain connects TRBV5-1 to TRBJ2-1, with D perhaps given as TRBD1 or TRBD2 (6 bases each). The sample in question was PBMCs, obtained after nivolumab (anti-PD-1) treatment. CDR3 sequence reads: CASSLEGGYNEQFF. The CDR3 DNA is TGCGCCAGCAGCTTGGAGGGGGGTTACAATGAGCAGTTCTTC. The full variable domain, in which reference TRBV5-1 and TRBJ2-1 provide the parts outside the CDR3, is KAGVTQTPRYLIKTRGQQVTLSCSPISGHRSVSWYQQTPGQGLQFLFEYFSETQRNKGNFPGRFSGRQFSNSRSEMNVSTLELGDSALYLCASSLEGGYNEQFFGPGTRLTVL.